One and the same sample provided the 15 T cell receptor beta chains below, sequenced in a study of T cell repertoires in cytomegalovirus infection. No antigen has been identified for these receptors. TCRdb fed the reads into MiXCR, producing one record per CDR3 protein. The sample lists 830,000 or so distinct CDR3 sequences, 30% to 35% seen once, with around 11% in the top ten. The specimen was cultured CD8+ T cells from PBMCs, collected from culture after CMV antigen stimulation. Receptors originate from a human donor in good health (CMV status not recorded). Some clones in this sample may be carry-over from other donors' samples.

This clonotype was seen just once. The chain joins TRBV6-6 to TRBJ1-2; D is possibly TRBD1 (5 bases). This CDR3 region has 15 residues. V was clipped by 4 bases and J by 0 bases, with 12 bases between them. Germline V gene lookup returns CDR1 MNHNY and CDR2 SVGAGI (reference sequence). The CDR3 reads CASSSWTLANYGYTF. CDR3 DNA: TGTGCCAGCAGTTCTTGGACACTAGCTAACTATGGCTACACCTTC.

This clonotype was detected only a few times. The V and J genes are TRBV12-5 and TRBJ1-5; D not certain. Trimming took 6 bases from V and 1 from J, leaving 10 bases between them. Germline V gene lookup returns CDR1 LGHNT and CDR2 FRNRAP. CDR3 length: 14 amino acids. In DNA, the CDR3 is TGTGCTAGTGGGTGGAGTGGGAGCAATCAGCCCCAGCATTTT. Its translation is CASGWSGSNQPQHF. Full variable domain (remainder filled in from reference TRBV12-5 and TRBJ1-5): DARVTQTPRHKVTEMGQEVTMRCQPILGHNTVFWYRQTMMQGLELLAYFRNRAPLDDSGMPKDRFSAEMPDATLATLKIQPSEPRDSAVYFCASGWSGSNQPQHFGDGTRLSIL.

This clonotype has ten or more counts. V gene TRBV7-2 combines with J gene TRBJ1-2; a weak D match, TRBD1 (5 bases). The CDR3 contains 15 residues. Germline assignment: CDR1 SGHTA and CDR2 FQGNSA. Between the trimmed V and J ends, which lost 4 bases and 5 bases, there was a span of 17 bases. CDR3 bases: TGTGCCAGCAGCTCAACCCCGGGGGATGTATATGGCTACACCTTC. It yields the protein CASSSTPGDVYGYTF.

This clonotype has a single count. V gene TRBV24-1 combines with J gene TRBJ2-3, with TRBD1 matching over 7 bases. Germline V lookup: CDR1 KGHDR, CDR2 SFDVKD. CDR3 length: 16 residues. Trimming removed 3 bases from V and 1 base from J; junction bases left unmatched: 6. The CDR3 protein is CATSDPKTGGTDTQYF. The DNA for the CDR3 is TGTGCCACCAGTGATCCAAAAACAGGGGGCACAGATACGCAGTATTTT.

J is TRBJ2-3 and V is TRBV11-2, with TRBD2 identical over 10 bases. Per the germline V gene, CDR1 is SGHAT and CDR2 is FQNNGV. The CDR3 sequence is 16 residues long. Germline trimming cut 5 bases from V and 2 bases from J; bases unmatched to any gene: 7. The CDR3 reads CASSGRTSGLTDTQYF. The CDR3 bases are TGTGCCAGCAGCGGGCGGACTAGCGGCCTCACAGATACGCAGTATTTT.

The genes are TRBV18 and TRBJ2-5, with 8 nucleotides matching TRBD2. J lost 1 base, V lost 6 bases, and 7 bases had no gene match. The germline gives CDR1 KGHSH, CDR2 LQKENI. The CDR3 spans 15 residues. CDR3 DNA: TGTGCCAGCTCCACTAGCGGTTCTTTCCAAGAGACCCAGTACTTC. The encoded protein is CASSTSGSFQETQYF. Supplemented by reference TRBV18 and TRBJ2-5, the full variable domain reads NAGVMQNPRHLVRRRGQEARLRCSPMKGHSHVYWYRQLPEEGLKFMVYLQKENIIDESGMPKERFSAEFPKEGPSILRIQQVVRGDSAAYFCASSTSGSFQETQYFGPGTRLLVL.

The table lists this clonotype with a few counts. The V call is TRBV20-1, the J call TRBJ2-4; D may be TRBD1 (5 bases). The CDR3 runs to 15 residues. Germline V gene sequence: CDR1 DFQATT, CDR2 SNEGSKA (reference sequence). The ends were cut back, 0 bases at V and 8 bases at J, with 17 bases in the middle. CDR3 sequence (DNA): TGCAGTGCTAGAGATCATCTCACAGGTCTTGACATTCAGTACTTC. Encoded protein: CSARDHLTGLDIQYF.

This sequence joins TRBV24-1 and TRBJ2-1, with TRBD1 matching over 7 bases. In germline, CDR1 is KGHDR, CDR2 SFDVKD. The ends lost 4 bases at V and 8 bases at J; junction bases unmatched: 7. This CDR3 is 14 amino acids long. The CDR3 loop is CATSDPDRVDEQFF. CDR3 in DNA: TGTGCCACCAGTGACCCTGACAGGGTAGATGAGCAGTTCTTC.

The J gene is TRBJ2-1, the V gene TRBV6-2 or TRBV6-3, with TRBD2 matching over 10 bases. CDR1 MNHEY and CDR2 SVGEGT come from the germline V gene. The CDR3 loop spans 16 amino acids. Trimming removed 6 bases from V and 2 bases from J; junction bases left unmatched: 7. The CDR3 here is CASRKAGGRTYNEQFF. In nucleotides, the CDR3 is TGTGCCAGCAGAAAAGCGGGGGGGCGGACCTACAATGAGCAGTTCTTC.

This chain joins TRBV6-1 and TRBJ1-1; D gene ambiguous. Germline lookup yields CDR1 MNHNS and CDR2 SASEGT. The length of the CDR3 is 13 residues. V dropped 8 bases and J dropped 1 base, with 11 bases sitting between them. The CDR3 bases are TGTGCCAGCCCGAAGTGGGAGAACACTGAAGCTTTCTTT. Protein sequence: CASPKWENTEAFF.

This clonotype was seen a few times. The gene calls are TRBV9 and TRBJ2-6, with TRBD1 as a possible D gene (6 bases). Per germline, CDR1 SGDLS and CDR2 YYNGEE. The CDR3 runs to 16 residues. The ends were cut back, 4 bases at V and 0 bases at J, with 11 bases in the middle. CDR3 region: CASSHRDTSGANVLTF. CDR3 in DNA: TGTGCCAGCAGCCACCGGGACACCTCTGGGGCCAACGTCCTGACTTTC.

There are many counts of this clonotype. V is TRBV7-8 and J is TRBJ2-1; the match to TRBD1 covers 9 bases. J gave up 2 bases and V 1 base, and 6 bases lay outside the gene matches. CDR1 SGHVS and CDR2 FQNEAQ come from the germline V gene. The CDR3 contains 17 residues. The CDR3 DNA follows: TGTGCCAGCAGCTTAGAAGGGACAGGGTTCGCCTACAATGAGCAGTTCTTC. This translates into CASSLEGTGFAYNEQFF.

The sample holds a few counts of this clonotype. This chain uses TRBV4-2 with TRBJ2-1, with 9 bases that match TRBD2. Unmatched junction bases numbered 8, after V lost 1 base and J lost 7 bases. This CDR3 is 16 amino acids long. Germline V gives CDR1 LGHNA, CDR2 YNFKEQ. The CDR3 reads CASSQAELSGGNEQFF. The CDR3 DNA reads TGTGCCAGCAGCCAAGCAGAGCTTAGCGGGGGAAATGAGCAGTTCTTC.

This clonotype showed up many times. The chain recombines TRBV7-2 with TRBJ1-1; TRBD1 aligns across 8 bases. The germline V gene encodes CDR1 SGHTA and CDR2 FQGNSA. With 3 bases clipped from V and 5 bases from J, the junction kept 5 bases outside the gene matches. This CDR3 is built from 14 residues. Here the CDR3 DNA reads TGTGCCAGCAGCTTTTTCCGACAGGGGACTGAAGCTTTCTTT. Amino acid sequence: CASSFFRQGTEAFF.

This chain connects TRBV11-1 to TRBJ2-3, with a weak D call TRBD2 (7 bases). Trimming removed 2 bases from V and 0 bases from J, with 12 bases in between. This CDR3 is built from 16 residues. CDR1 SGHAT and CDR2 FQDESV come from the germline V gene (reference sequence). CDR3 loop: CASSLRRGRSTDTQYF. For the CDR3, the DNA is TGTGCCAGCAGCTTAAGGCGGGGGCGAAGCACAGATACGCAGTATTTT.